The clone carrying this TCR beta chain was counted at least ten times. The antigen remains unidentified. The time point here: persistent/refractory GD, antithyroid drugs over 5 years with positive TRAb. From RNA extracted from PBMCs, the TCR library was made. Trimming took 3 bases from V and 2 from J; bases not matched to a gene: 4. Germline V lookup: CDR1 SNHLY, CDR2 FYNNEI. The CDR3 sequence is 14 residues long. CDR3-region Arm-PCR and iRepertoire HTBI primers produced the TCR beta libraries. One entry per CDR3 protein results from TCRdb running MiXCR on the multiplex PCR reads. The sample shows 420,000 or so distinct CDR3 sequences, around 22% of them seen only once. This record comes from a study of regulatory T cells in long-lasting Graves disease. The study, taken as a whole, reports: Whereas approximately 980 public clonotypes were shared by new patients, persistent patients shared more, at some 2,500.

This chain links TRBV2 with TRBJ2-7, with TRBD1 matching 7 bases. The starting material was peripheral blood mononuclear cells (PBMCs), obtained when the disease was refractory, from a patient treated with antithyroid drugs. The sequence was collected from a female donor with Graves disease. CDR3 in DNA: TGTGCCAGCAGTGACAGGGGGACGGCCTACGAGCAGTACTTC. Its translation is CASSDRGTAYEQYF. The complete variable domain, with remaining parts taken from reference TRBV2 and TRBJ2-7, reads EPEVTQTPSHQVTQMGQEVILRCVPISNHLYFYWYRQILGQKVEFLVSFYNNEISEKSEIFDDQFSVERPDGSNFTLKIRSTKLEDSAMYFCASSDRGTAYEQYFGPGTRLTVT.